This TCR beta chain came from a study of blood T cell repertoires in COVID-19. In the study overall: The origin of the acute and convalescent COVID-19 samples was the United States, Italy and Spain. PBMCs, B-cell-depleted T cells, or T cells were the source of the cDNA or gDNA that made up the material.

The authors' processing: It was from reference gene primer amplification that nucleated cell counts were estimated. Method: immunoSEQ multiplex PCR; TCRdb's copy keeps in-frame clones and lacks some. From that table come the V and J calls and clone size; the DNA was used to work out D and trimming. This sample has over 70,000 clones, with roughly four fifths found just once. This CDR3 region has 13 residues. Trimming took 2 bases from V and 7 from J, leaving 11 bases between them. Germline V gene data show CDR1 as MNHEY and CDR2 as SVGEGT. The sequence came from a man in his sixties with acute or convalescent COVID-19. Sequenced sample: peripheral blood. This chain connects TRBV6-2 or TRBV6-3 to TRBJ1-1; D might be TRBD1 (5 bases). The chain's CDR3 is CASSYGGGVEAFF. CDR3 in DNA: TGTGCCAGCAGTTACGGGGGGGGAGTTGAAGCTTTCTTT.